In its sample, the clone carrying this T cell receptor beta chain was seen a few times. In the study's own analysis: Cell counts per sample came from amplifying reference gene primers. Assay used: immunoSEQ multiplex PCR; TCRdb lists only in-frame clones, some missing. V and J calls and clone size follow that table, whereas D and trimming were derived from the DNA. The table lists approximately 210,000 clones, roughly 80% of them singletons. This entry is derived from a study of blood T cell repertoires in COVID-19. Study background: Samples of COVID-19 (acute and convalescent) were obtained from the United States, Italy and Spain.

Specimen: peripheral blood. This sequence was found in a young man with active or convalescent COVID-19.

CDR3 DNA sequence: TGCGCCAGCAGCCAAACCCGGTCTAGCGGGGGGCATGAGCAGTTCTTC. Its translation is CASSQTRSSGGHEQFF. The chain combines TRBV4-3 with TRBJ2-1; 11 bases line up with TRBD2. Unmatched junction bases numbered 8, after V lost 2 bases and J lost 8 bases. The germline CDR1 and CDR2 sequences are LGHNA and YSLEER. The CDR3 is 16 amino acids.